The 21 T cell receptor beta chains below come from one sample, sequenced in a study of control samples from healthy donors and cancer patients (TCRdb year 2020). The method was the immunoSEQ multiplex PCR assay. The immuneACCESS repertoire file appears here via TCRdb, limited to in-frame rearrangements. These files lack a portion of the clones; in checked studies, under half of the deficit traces to unresolved V genes, and the cause of the others is not known. The sample table records 110,000 or so clones; 90% of these occur just once. 4% to 4.5% of the sample is in the top ten clones. The sample comprised blood. The receptors were sampled from a human donor in good health. The donor label of this sample is uncertain.

This clone was seen a single time. This chain uses TRBV30 with TRBJ1-1; D is possibly TRBD1 (6 bases). Trimming took 1 base from V and 11 from J, leaving 17 bases between them. This CDR3 region has 13 residues. Looked up from germline, CDR1 is GTSNPN and CDR2 is SVGIG (reference sequence). Here the CDR3 reads CAWSGQGFGEAFF. The DNA of the CDR3 is TGTGCCTGGAGTGGGCAGGGGTTCGGTGAGGCTTTCTTT.

The V gene is TRBV24-1, the J gene TRBJ2-2; 7 nucleotides line up with TRBD2. V shed 4 bases and J 3 bases; nucleotides not matched to a gene: 25. Per germline, CDR1 KGHDR and CDR2 SFDVKD. The CDR3 length is 22 residues. For the CDR3, the DNA is TGTGCCACCAGTGACGGTAGCCCGAGGTTTGCGGGAGTCCCCAAAGACACCGGGGAGCTGTTTTTT. Translating gives CATSDGSPRFAGVPKDTGELFF.

The chain is built from TRBV5-6 and TRBJ2-3, with 8 bases that match TRBD1. The germline V gene encodes CDR1 SGHDT and CDR2 YYEEEE. The CDR3 extends over 13 amino acids. After removal of 4 bases from V and 9 bases from J, the junction contained 7 bases not matched to a gene. CDR3 residues: CASSPQDRGTQYF. In DNA, the CDR3 is TGTGCCAGCAGCCCACAAGACAGGGGAACGCAGTATTTT.

V usage is TRBV6-1 and J usage is TRBJ1-1; maybe TRBD1 (5 bases). This CDR3 is built from 14 residues. CDR1 and CDR2 from the germline V gene are MNHNS and SASEGT. V was clipped by 1 base and J by 4 bases, with 10 bases between them. DNA for the CDR3: TGTGCCAGCAGTGAAGGCGGGGGGATCACTGAAGCTTTCTTT. This gives the protein CASSEGGGITEAFF.

The chain recombines TRBV3-1 (or the pseudogene TRBV3-2) with TRBJ2-3, with 10 bases that match TRBD1. This CDR3 has 15 residues. The J segment lost 4 bases and the V segment lost 6 bases, leaving 7 bases of the junction unmatched. Germline assignment: CDR1 LGHDT and CDR2 YNNKEL (reference sequence). The CDR3 spells CASSQRTGGADTQYF. In DNA form, the CDR3 reads TGTGCCAGCAGTCAACGGACAGGGGGGGCAGATACGCAGTATTTT.

The genes are TRBV6-2 or TRBV6-3 and TRBJ2-7, with TRBD1 matching 9 bases. The CDR3 has 14 amino acids. Germline assignment: CDR1 MNHEY and CDR2 SVGEGT. The V gene end was trimmed by 4 bases and the J gene end by 3 bases; junction bases not matched to a gene: 4. For the CDR3, the DNA is TGTGCCAGCAGTTTGACAGGGGGAATCTACGAGCAGTACTTC. This codes for CASSLTGGIYEQYF.

The J gene is TRBJ1-2, the V gene TRBV10-3, with TRBD1 as a possible D gene (5 bases). This CDR3 has 13 residues. V was trimmed by 11 bases and J by 3 bases, leaving 16 bases between them. Per the germline V gene, CDR1 is ENHRY and CDR2 is SYGVKD. CDR3: CASGTLDDYGYTF. As DNA, the CDR3 is TGTGCCTCCGGGACCCTAGACGACTATGGCTACACCTTC.

This chain uses TRBV28 with TRBJ1-5; 8 positions match TRBD1. Unmatched junction bases numbered 10, after V lost 4 bases and J lost 2 bases. The CDR3 runs 17 residues. Germline lookup yields CDR1 MDHEN and CDR2 SYDVKM. Here the CDR3 DNA reads TGTGCCAGCAGTTCAGCAGGGACAGGTAGGGGCAATCAGCCCCAGCATTTT. Protein sequence: CASSSAGTGRGNQPQHF.

V usage is TRBV5-1 and J usage is TRBJ1-3; 9 bases line up with TRBD1. Germline lookup yields CDR1 SGHRS and CDR2 YFSETQ. This CDR3 has 14 residues. The J segment lost 5 bases and the V segment lost 3 bases, leaving 3 bases of the junction unmatched. In DNA form, the CDR3 reads TGCGCCAGCAGCTGGGGACAGGGCCGAAACACCATATATTTT. Translated, it gives CASSWGQGRNTIYF.

The V gene is TRBV7-9, the J gene TRBJ2-7; TRBD1 aligns across 8 bases. The CDR3 spans 16 residues. Germline assignment: CDR1 SEHNR and CDR2 FQNEAQ (reference sequence). The V gene end was trimmed by 3 bases and the J gene end by 0 bases; junction bases not matched to a gene: 7. DNA for the CDR3: TGTGCCAGCAGCTTCGACAGGGGCCTCCGCTCCTACGAGCAGTACTTC. It encodes CASSFDRGLRSYEQYF.

The gene calls are TRBV2 and TRBJ2-5; perhaps TRBD1 as D (6 bases). V lost 6 bases and J 1 base, leaving 6 bases between the germline ends. The CDR3 extends over 12 amino acids. Germline V gives CDR1 SNHLY, CDR2 FYNNEI. The DNA for the CDR3 is TGTGCCAGCAGCAGGGGCCAAGAGACCCAGTACTTC. Translated, it gives CASSRGQETQYF.

This rearrangement joins TRBV19 to TRBJ2-4; 9 bases are a match to TRBD2. Germline loops: CDR1 LNHDA, CDR2 SQIVND (reference sequence). The V gene end was trimmed by 6 bases and the J gene end by 2 bases; junction bases not matched to a gene: 8. The length of the CDR3 is 16 residues. The CDR3 loop is CASSPHSGGPKNIQYF. The DNA of the CDR3 is TGTGCCAGTAGCCCCCACAGCGGGGGGCCCAAAAACATTCAGTACTTC.

The V and J genes are TRBV24-1 and TRBJ1-1; D gene uncertain. The CDR3 is 13 residues long. Per germline, CDR1 KGHDR and CDR2 SFDVKD. Trimming pared 1 base from V and 5 bases from J, leaving 7 bases between. The DNA for the CDR3 is TGTGCCACCAGTGATTTCCCGTCGACTGAAGCTTTCTTT. This sequence encodes CATSDFPSTEAFF.

The rearrangement joins TRBV7-2 to TRBJ2-5; 8 positions agree with TRBD2. The CDR3 loop spans 15 amino acids. V was clipped by 5 bases and J by 5 bases; unmatched bases: 10. The V gene's germline CDR1 is SGHTA and CDR2 FQGNSA. The CDR3: CASSRGLAGFETQYF. The CDR3 bases are TGTGCCAGCAGCAGAGGACTAGCCGGGTTCGAGACCCAGTACTTC.

The chain combines TRBV19 with TRBJ2-3, with 9 positions matching TRBD2. The V and J ends lost 7 bases and 0 bases, in that order; junction bases with no gene match: 2. The V gene's germline CDR1 is LNHDA and CDR2 SQIVND (reference sequence). This CDR3 contains 14 residues. The CDR3 loop reads CASTSGISTDTQYF. As DNA, the CDR3 is TGTGCCAGTACTAGCGGGATAAGCACAGATACGCAGTATTTT.

The CDR3 DNA sequence: TGCAGCGTGGGGGACAGTTGGGAAGAGACCCAGTACTTC. Encoded protein: CSVGDSWEETQYF. The chain combines TRBV29-1 with TRBJ2-5, with TRBD1 identical over 7 bases. With 6 bases clipped from V and 3 bases from J, the junction kept 7 bases outside the gene matches. The germline CDR1 and CDR2 sequences are SQVTM and ANQGSEA. The CDR3 length is 13 residues.

The J gene is TRBJ1-2, the V gene TRBV6-5; no clear D gene. The V end lost 1 base, the J end lost 6 bases, and 12 bases lay between the germline ends. The germline V gene has CDR1 MNHEY and CDR2 SVGAGI. The CDR3 sequence is 14 residues long. CDR3 sequence: CASSYFPGTDGYTF. CDR3 nucleotides: TGTGCCAGCAGTTACTTCCCGGGCACCGATGGCTACACCTTC.

The gene calls are TRBV6-1 and TRBJ1-6, with D tentatively TRBD1 (6 bases). Deletions cut 2 bases from V and 9 bases from J, with 11 bases between. This CDR3 comprises 14 residues. Germline-derived CDR1 and CDR2 are MNHNS and SASEGT. Written as DNA, the CDR3 is TGTGCCAGCAGTGAAATTGGACAGCTTTCACCCCTCCACTTT. It codes for CASSEIGQLSPLHF.

This sequence joins TRBV5-5 and TRBJ2-7; D might be TRBD1 (5 bases). Trimming cost V 2 bases and J 0 bases, with 6 bases left between them. This CDR3 region has 13 residues. The germline gives CDR1 SGHKS, CDR2 YYEKEE (reference sequence). This CDR3 reads CASSFRASYEQYF. Written as DNA, the CDR3 is TGTGCCAGCAGCTTCAGGGCCTCCTACGAGCAGTACTTC.

This clone was seen only once. J is TRBJ1-1 and V is TRBV6-5; D perhaps matches TRBD1 (5 bases). V gave up 6 bases and J gave up 4 bases, with 18 bases separating them. The CDR3 is made up of 15 amino acids. CDR1 is MNHEY, CDR2 SVGAGI, per germline. CDR3 DNA sequence: TGTGCCAGCAGGGTTCAGACAGCGGCGAGCACTGAAGCTTTCTTT. It encodes CASRVQTAASTEAFF.

The chain joins TRBV10-3 to TRBJ1-6, with TRBD1 identical over 9 bases. Per germline, CDR1 ENHRY and CDR2 SYGVKD. CDR3 length equals 14 residues. The ends lost 2 bases at V and 9 bases at J; junction bases unmatched: 2. The CDR3 sequence: CAISEGQGSSPLHF. CDR3 nucleotide sequence: TGTGCCATCAGTGAGGGACAGGGGAGTTCACCCCTCCACTTT.